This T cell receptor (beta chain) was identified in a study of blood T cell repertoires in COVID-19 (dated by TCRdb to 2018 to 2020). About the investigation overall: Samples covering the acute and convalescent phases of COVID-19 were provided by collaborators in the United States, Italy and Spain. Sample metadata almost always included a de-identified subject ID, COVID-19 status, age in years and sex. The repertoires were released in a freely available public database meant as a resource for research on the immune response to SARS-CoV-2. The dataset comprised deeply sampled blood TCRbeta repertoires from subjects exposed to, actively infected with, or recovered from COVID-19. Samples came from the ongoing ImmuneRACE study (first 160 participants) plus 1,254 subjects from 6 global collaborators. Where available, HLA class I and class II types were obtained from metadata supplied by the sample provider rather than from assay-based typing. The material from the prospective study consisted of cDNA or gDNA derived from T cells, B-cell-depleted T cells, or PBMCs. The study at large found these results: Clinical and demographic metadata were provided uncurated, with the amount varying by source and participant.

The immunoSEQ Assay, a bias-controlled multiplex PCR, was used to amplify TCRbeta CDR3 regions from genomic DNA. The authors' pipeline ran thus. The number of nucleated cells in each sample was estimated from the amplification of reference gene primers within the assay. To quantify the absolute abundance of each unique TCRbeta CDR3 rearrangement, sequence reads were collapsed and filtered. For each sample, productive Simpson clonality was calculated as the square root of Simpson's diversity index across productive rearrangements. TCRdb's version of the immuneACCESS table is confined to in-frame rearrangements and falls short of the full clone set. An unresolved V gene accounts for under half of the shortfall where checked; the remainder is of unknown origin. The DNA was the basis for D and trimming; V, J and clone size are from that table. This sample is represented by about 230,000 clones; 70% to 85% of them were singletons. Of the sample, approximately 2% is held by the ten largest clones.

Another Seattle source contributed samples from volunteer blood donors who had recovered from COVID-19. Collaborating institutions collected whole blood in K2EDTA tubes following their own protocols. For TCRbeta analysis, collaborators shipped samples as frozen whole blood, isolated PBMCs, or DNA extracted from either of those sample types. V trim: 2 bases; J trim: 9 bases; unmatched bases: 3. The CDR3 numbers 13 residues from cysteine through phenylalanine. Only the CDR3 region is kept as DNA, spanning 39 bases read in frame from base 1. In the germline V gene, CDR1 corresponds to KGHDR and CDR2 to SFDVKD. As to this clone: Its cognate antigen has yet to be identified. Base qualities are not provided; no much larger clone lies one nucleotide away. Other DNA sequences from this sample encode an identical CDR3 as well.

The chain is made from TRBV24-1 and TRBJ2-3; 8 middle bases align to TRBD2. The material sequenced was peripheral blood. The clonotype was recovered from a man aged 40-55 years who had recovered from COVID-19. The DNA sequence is TGTGCCACCAGTGATTCGCGGGGGGACACGCAGTATTTT. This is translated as CATSDSRGDTQYF.